These T cell receptor beta chains were read from a single sample in a study of blood T cell repertoires in COVID-19. Sequenced by immunoSEQ multiplex PCR; TCRdb stores in-frame clones only, minus some. The sample carries about 240,000 clones, roughly 86% recorded once. The sample was peripheral blood. These receptor sequences come from a woman in her 30s with acute or convalescent COVID-19. CDR3s include the opening cysteine and the closing phenylalanine or tryptophan. The order of the fields is D gene, J gene, V gene, clone size, CDR3 DNA, CDR3 protein. A D gene is named only where the DNA matches it firmly. Clone size is stated in some rows and not others, as once, few, many or a class when expanded.

>TRBD2|TRBJ2-1|TRBV19|once
TGTGCCAGTAGTTCACTCCGACTAGCGGGAGAATTGGCCAATGAGCAGTTCTTC
CASSSLRLAGELANEQFF
>TRBD2|TRBJ2-7|TRBV9|many
TGTGCCAGCAGCGGCTTAGCGGGGCAGAACCCCTACGAGCAGTACTTC
CASSGLAGQNPYEQYF
>TRBD1|TRBJ1-4|TRBV23-1|.
TGCGCCAGCAGTCAATCGAGGGGACAGGGGCGTCCGGCAACTAATGAAAAACTGTTTTTT
CASSQSRGQGRPATNEKLFF
>.|TRBJ2-2|TRBV3-1/TRBV3-2|.
TGTGCCAGCAGCCAAATGGACTCCCGAACCGGGGAGCTGTTTTTT
CASSQMDSRTGELFF
>.|TRBJ1-3|TRBV20-1|.
TGCAGTGCTAGTGGTAGGGGCTCTGGAAACACCATATATTTT
CSASGRGSGNTIYF
>.|TRBJ1-5|TRBV27|.
TGTGCCAGCAGCACAGGGTTCAGCTATAGCAATCAGCCCCAGCATTTT
CASSTGFSYSNQPQHF
>TRBD2|TRBJ2-1|TRBV3-1/TRBV3-2|.
TGTGCCAGCAGAATCCCGAGCCTTTATCGGGAGGTTATTGAGCAGTTCTTC
CASRIPSLYREVIEQFF
>.|TRBJ2-7|TRBV2|.
TGTGCCAGCAGCCAGGACATATCTAGTCAGTACTTC
CASSQDISSQYF
>TRBD1|TRBJ2-2|TRBV7-3|.
TGTGCCAGCAGCCTGGATTTGTTCTTCGGACAGGGGAACACCGGGGAGCTGTTTTTT
CASSLDLFFGQGNTGELFF
>.|TRBJ1-4|TRBV24-1|few
TGTGCCACCAGTGTACAGGGTGCAACTAATGAAAAACTGTTTTTT
CATSVQGATNEKLFF
>TRBD2|TRBJ2-7|TRBV6-1|.
TGTGCCAGCAGTGAAGTGGGGGATTGGAGCGGGAGCTCCTACGAGCAGTACTTC
CASSEVGDWSGSSYEQYF
>TRBD1|TRBJ1-5|TRBV15|.
TGTGCCACCAGCAGAGATTTGCGACAGGGGGTCGTCGGCAATCAGCCCCAGCATTTT
CATSRDLRQGVVGNQPQHF
>TRBD1|TRBJ1-2|TRBV2|.
TGTGCCAGCAGTCGCGGGGGGGACAGCCAAGGCTACACCTTC
CASSRGGDSQGYTF
>.|TRBJ2-2|TRBV18|once
TGTGCCAGCTCCATCGACTCATTCACCGGGGAGCTGTTTTTT
CASSIDSFTGELFF
>.|TRBJ1-6|TRBV21-1|.
TGTGCCAGCAGCAAATGGGGGGTCCCCTCACCCCTCCACTTT
CASSKWGVPSPLHF
>.|TRBJ1-4|TRBV5-8|.
TGTGCCAGCAGCTTAGGAGGGAGTGGAAATGAAAAACTGTTTTTT
CASSLGGSGNEKLFF